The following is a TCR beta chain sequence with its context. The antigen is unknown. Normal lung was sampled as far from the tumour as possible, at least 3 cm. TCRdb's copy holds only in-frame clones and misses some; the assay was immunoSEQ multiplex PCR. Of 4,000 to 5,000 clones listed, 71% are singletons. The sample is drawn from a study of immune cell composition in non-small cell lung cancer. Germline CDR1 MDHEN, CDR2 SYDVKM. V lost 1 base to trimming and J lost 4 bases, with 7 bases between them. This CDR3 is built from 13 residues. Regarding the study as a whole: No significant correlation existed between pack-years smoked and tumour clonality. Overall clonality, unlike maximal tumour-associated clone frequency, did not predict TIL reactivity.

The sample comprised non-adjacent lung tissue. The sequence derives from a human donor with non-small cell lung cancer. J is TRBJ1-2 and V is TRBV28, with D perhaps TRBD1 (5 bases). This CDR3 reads CASSLSGTYGYTF. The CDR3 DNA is TGTGCCAGCAGTTTATCAGGGACCTATGGCTACACCTTC.